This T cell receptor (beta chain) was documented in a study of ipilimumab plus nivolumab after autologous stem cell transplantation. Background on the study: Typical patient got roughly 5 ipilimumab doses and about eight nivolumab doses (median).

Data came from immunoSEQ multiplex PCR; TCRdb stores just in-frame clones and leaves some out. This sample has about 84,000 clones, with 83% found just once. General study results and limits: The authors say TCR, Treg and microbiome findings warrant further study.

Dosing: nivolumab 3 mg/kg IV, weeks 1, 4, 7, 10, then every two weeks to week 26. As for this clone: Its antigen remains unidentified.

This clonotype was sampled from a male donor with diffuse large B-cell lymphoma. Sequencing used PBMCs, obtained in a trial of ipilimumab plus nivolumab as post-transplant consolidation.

CDR3 protein: CASSPGAFSGNTIYF. The DNA for the CDR3 is TGCGCCAGCAGCCCGGGGGCTTTCTCTGGAAACACCATATATTTT. The rearrangement joins TRBV5-1 to TRBJ1-3, with a tentative D call TRBD1 (6 bases). The germline CDR1 and CDR2 sequences are SGHRS and YFSETQ. Trimming removed 4 bases at V and 0 bases at J, with 11 bases between. This CDR3 contains 15 residues.